This TCR beta chain was sequenced in a study of identical twins. Study results and limitations: Insertions were reduced in abundant cord blood beta clonotypes but not in memory repertoires. Monozygotic twin pairs showed more out-of-frame TCR alpha sharing than models estimated.

Trimming removed 4 bases from V and 3 bases from J; junction bases left unmatched: 15. Germline V gene data show CDR1 as SGHDT and CDR2 as YYEEEE. This CDR3 is 17 amino acids long. This clonotype was counted only a few times. Its antigen remains unknown. TCRdb reprocessed the 5' RACE reads via MiXCR and lists one record per CDR3 protein. The sample contains 300,000 or so distinct CDR3 sequences, roughly 9.7% of which appear only once. This sample was also put to use in a study of yellow fever vaccine responses in identical twins.

Sequences were obtained from CD8+ T cells sorted from blood. This chain links TRBV5-6 with TRBJ2-7; 8 nucleotides match TRBD2. This receptor was identified in a woman aged 18-29 years in good health. This chain's CDR3 is CASSTAREAQHFYEQYF. CDR3 sequence (DNA): TGTGCCAGCAGCACGGCGCGGGAGGCCCAACACTTCTACGAGCAGTACTTC.